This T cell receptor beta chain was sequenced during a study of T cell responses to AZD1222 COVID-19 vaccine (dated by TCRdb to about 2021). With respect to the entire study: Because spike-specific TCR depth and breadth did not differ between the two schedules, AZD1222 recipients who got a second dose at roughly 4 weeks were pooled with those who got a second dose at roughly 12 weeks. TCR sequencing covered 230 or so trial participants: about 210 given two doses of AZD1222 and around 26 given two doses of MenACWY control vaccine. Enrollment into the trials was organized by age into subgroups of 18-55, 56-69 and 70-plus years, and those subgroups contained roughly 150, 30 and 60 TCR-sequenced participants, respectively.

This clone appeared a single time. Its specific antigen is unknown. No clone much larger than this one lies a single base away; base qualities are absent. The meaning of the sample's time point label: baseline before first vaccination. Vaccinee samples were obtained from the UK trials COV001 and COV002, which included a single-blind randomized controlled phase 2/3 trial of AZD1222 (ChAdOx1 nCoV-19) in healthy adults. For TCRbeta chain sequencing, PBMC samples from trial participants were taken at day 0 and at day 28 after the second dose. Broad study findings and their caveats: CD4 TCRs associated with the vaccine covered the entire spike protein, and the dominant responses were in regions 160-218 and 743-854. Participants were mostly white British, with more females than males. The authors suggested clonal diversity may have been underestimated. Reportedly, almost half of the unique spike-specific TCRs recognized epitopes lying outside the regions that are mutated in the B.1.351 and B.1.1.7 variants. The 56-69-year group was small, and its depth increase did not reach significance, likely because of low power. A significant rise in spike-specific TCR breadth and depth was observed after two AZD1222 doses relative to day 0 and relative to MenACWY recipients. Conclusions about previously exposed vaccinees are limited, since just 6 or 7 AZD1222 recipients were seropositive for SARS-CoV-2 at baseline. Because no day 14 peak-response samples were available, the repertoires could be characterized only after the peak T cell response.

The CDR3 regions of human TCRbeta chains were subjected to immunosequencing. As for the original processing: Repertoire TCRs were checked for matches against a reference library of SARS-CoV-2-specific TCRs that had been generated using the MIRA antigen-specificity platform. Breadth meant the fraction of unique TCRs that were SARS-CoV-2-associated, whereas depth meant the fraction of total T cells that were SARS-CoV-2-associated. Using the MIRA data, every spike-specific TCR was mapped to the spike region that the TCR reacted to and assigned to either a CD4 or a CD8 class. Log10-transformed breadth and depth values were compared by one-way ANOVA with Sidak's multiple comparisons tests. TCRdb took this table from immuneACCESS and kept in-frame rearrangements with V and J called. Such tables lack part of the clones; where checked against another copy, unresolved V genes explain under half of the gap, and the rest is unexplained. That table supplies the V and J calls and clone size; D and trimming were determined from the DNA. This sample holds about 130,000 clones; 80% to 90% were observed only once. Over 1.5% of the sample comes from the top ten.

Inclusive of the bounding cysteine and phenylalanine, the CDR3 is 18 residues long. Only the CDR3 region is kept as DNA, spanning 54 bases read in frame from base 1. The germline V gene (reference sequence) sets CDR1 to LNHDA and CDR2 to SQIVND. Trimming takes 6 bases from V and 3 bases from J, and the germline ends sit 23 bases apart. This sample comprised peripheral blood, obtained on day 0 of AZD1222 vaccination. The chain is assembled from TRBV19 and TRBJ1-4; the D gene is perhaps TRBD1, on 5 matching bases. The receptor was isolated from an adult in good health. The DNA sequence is TGTGCCAGTAGCCGGAGGGAGGGACCGACGAACCCTAATGAAAAACTGTTTTTT. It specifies CASSRREGPTNPNEKLFF.